These 14 T cell receptor beta chains came from one sample sequenced in a study of T cell repertoires in cytomegalovirus infection (dated by TCRdb to between 2018 and 2021). The instrument given in TCRdb is Illumina HiSeq 1500. TCRdb redid the processing of the public reads, applying fastp at Q25 and MiXCR, and retained in-frame beta chains. Each CDR3 protein gets just one entry, which takes the most common genes and DNA from the rows behind it. Recorded for this sample are roughly 200,000 distinct CDR3 sequences; roughly 15% of them occurred a single time. The top ten clonotypes cover 20% to 25% of the sample. The sample comprised CD8+ T cells from PBMCs. The receptors were sampled from a human donor in good health (CMV status not recorded). Some clones in this sample may be carry-over from other donors' samples.

This rearrangement joins TRBV7-2 to TRBJ2-7; possible D gene TRBD2, 5 bases. Per germline, CDR1 SGHTA and CDR2 FQGNSA. V lost 5 bases and J lost 2, with 16 bases in between. The CDR3 length is 15 residues. The CDR3 loop is CASSPIWTGTYEQYF. The CDR3 DNA reads TGTGCCAGCAGCCCCATCTGGACGGGAACCTACGAGCAGTACTTC.

This clonotype appeared a few times. V is TRBV7-8 and J is TRBJ2-5, with a tentative D call TRBD2 (6 bases). The CDR3 is 15 amino acids. V lost 4 bases and J lost 0, with 12 bases in between. Germline values: CDR1 SGHVS, CDR2 FQNEAQ. The CDR3 DNA is TGTGCCAGCAGCTATCGTAAGCGGGACCAAGAGACCCAGTACTTC. As protein: CASSYRKRDQETQYF. The whole variable domain, filled in from reference TRBV7-8 and TRBJ2-5, reads GAGVSQSPRYKVAKRGQDVALRCDPISGHVSLFWYQQALGQGPEFLTYFQNEAQLDKSGLPSDRFFAERPEGSVSTLKIQRTQQEDSAVYLCASSYRKRDQETQYFGPGTRLLVL.

This clonotype was found once. The V gene is TRBV6-5, the J gene TRBJ2-5; 12 bases are shared with TRBD1. This CDR3 contains 16 residues. The germline gives CDR1 MNHEY, CDR2 SVGAGI. V shed 0 bases, J shed 10 bases, and the junction held 9 bases outside the gene matches. The CDR3 sequence: CASSYSRGQGASIQYF. CDR3 DNA sequence: TGTGCCAGCAGTTACTCTAGGGGACAGGGGGCGTCAATCCAGTACTTC.

For this clonotype: The junction departs from germline at one end; a sequencing error may be responsible. The chain is built from TRBV4-1 and TRBJ2-3; unclear D gene. The CDR3 has 15 amino acids. The V gene's germline CDR1 is MGHRA and CDR2 YSYEKL. The CDR3, as DNA: TGTGCCAGCAGCCGGTATGGCGCCGAGGCAGATACGCAGTATTTT. It yields the protein CASSRYGAEADTQYF.

This clonotype showed up just a few times. This chain links TRBV28 with TRBJ2-3, with TRBD1 identical over 7 bases. The CDR3 spans 18 residues. Germline loops: CDR1 MDHEN, CDR2 SYDVKM. Unmatched junction bases numbered 18, after V lost 3 bases and J lost 6 bases. Here the CDR3 reads CASSFPSSGTELPDTQYF. The CDR3 DNA is TGTGCCAGCAGTTTCCCCTCATCCGGGACAGAATTACCGGATACGCAGTATTTT.

The rearrangement uses TRBV12-3 or TRBV12-4 and TRBJ2-7; D gene ambiguous. This CDR3 contains 10 residues. V was trimmed by 7 bases and J by 6 bases, leaving 7 bases between them. This CDR3 is CASKGSEQYF. CDR3 DNA: TGTGCCAGCAAAGGAAGCGAGCAGTACTTC.

This clonotype was counted between two and nine times. The chain recombines TRBV7-2 with TRBJ2-3, with D unclear. Germline V gene data show CDR1 as SGHTA and CDR2 as FQGNSA. The ends were cut back, 0 bases at V and 2 bases at J, with 12 bases in the middle. The CDR3 sequence is 16 residues long. The CDR3 is CASSLASRVSTDTQYF. CDR3 nucleotide sequence: TGTGCCAGCAGCTTAGCCTCTAGGGTATCCACAGATACGCAGTATTTT.

The chain carries TRBV11-2 and TRBJ2-5, with 13 bases fitting TRBD2. From germline, CDR1 is SGHAT and CDR2 FQNNGV. The CDR3 is made up of 19 amino acids. The V segment lost 4 bases and the J segment 4 bases; nucleotides outside the gene matches: 15. The CDR3 here is CASSSRTSGGPGPSETQYF. The DNA for the CDR3 is TGTGCCAGCAGCTCAAGGACTAGCGGGGGCCCTGGCCCCTCAGAGACCCAGTACTTC.

The V call is TRBV29-1, the J call TRBJ1-1, with D hard to call. Germline lookup yields CDR1 SQVTM and CDR2 ANQGSEA. V gave up 4 bases and J gave up 8 bases, with 8 bases separating them. CDR3 length equals 10 residues. DNA of the CDR3: TGCAGCGTTGTACAGCCCGAAGCTTTCTTT. Encoded protein: CSVVQPEAFF.

The DNA for the CDR3 is TGTGCCAGCAGTTTCGGGGGACCAGGAGATGGCTACACCTTC. This translates into CASSFGGPGDGYTF. The V call is TRBV12-3 or TRBV12-4, the J call TRBJ1-2, with a possible D match to TRBD1 (5 bases). The CDR3 totals 14 residues. Trimming stripped 3 bases from V and 6 bases from J, with 14 bases between.

The table lists this clonotype with a few counts. The chain joins TRBV28 to TRBJ1-4, with TRBD1 identical over 7 bases. The CDR3 consists of 17 residues. Germline lookup yields CDR1 MDHEN and CDR2 SYDVKM. V lost 1 base to trimming and J lost 0 bases; unmatched junction nucleotides: 5. Here the CDR3 reads CASSLSPGGPTNEKLFF. The CDR3 DNA sequence: TGTGCCAGCAGTTTATCGCCAGGGGGGCCAACTAATGAAAAACTGTTTTTT.

This clonotype was found a few times. The rearrangement joins TRBV4-1 to TRBJ1-6, with 7 bases lining up with TRBD1. The CDR3 has 16 amino acids. Looked up from germline, CDR1 is MGHRA and CDR2 is YSYEKL. V trimming: 0 bases; J trimming: 6 bases; junction bases outside the gene matches: 5. The CDR3: CASSQDPGQSNSPLHF. CDR3 bases: TGCGCCAGCAGCCAAGATCCGGGACAGAGTAATTCACCCCTCCACTTT.

The chain employs TRBV10-3 and TRBJ2-7; D is unresolved. The CDR3 contains 13 residues. CDR1 and CDR2 from the germline V gene are ENHRY and SYGVKD. V gave up 6 bases and J gave up 0 bases, with 9 bases separating them. The DNA for the CDR3 is TGTGCCATCAGCCTACTGGGCTCCTACGAGCAGTACTTC. It yields the protein CAISLLGSYEQYF.

This clonotype occurred a few times. This chain uses TRBV6-2 or TRBV6-3 with TRBJ1-5; D is undetermined. CDR3 length: 17 amino acids. Trimming took off 0 bases at V and 2 bases at J, with 14 bases between the two ends. CDR1 is MNHEY, CDR2 SVGEGT, per germline. The CDR3 DNA follows: TGTGCCAGCAGTTACTCGCCCAGGCAAGCGGGCAATCAGCCCCAGCATTTT. Its translation is CASSYSPRQAGNQPQHF.